Listed below are T cell receptor beta chains from one sample, sequenced in a study of T cell responses to AZD1222 COVID-19 vaccine. The assay was immunoSEQ multiplex PCR, and TCRdb's table has in-frame clones only and misses some. The sample records about 76,000 clones, 90% being singletons. The source was peripheral blood, collected on day 0 of AZD1222 vaccination. These receptor sequences come from an adult in good health. Each CDR3 is given with its conserved first and last residue. Fields, in order: D gene, clone size, J gene, V gene, CDR3 protein, CDR3 DNA. The D gene is left open where the match is weak. Some rows have no size entry. The others give once, few or many, or a class for an expanded clone.

TRBD2,-,TRBJ2-5,TRBV9,CASSTTSGSPPETQYF,TGTGCCAGCAGCACAACTAGCGGGAGCCCTCCAGAGACCCAGTACTTC
-,once,TRBJ2-1,TRBV24-1,CATSDSDRRTYNEQFF,TGTGCCACCAGTGATTCCGATAGGAGGACCTACAATGAGCAGTTCTTC
TRBD1,-,TRBJ1-2,TRBV5-5,CASSLAGGSYDGYTF,TGTGCCAGCAGCTTAGCAGGGGGCTCTTACGATGGCTACACCTTC
-,-,TRBJ1-4,TRBV11-2,CASRDRSWGGGATNEKLFF,TGTGCCAGCAGGGACCGGAGCTGGGGGGGCGGTGCAACTAATGAAAAACTGTTTTTT
TRBD1,-,TRBJ2-7,TRBV25-1,CASSDWTGGTPYEQYF,TGTGCCAGCAGTGATTGGACAGGGGGCACCCCCTACGAGCAGTACTTC
TRBD1,once,TRBJ1-5,TRBV9,CASSVLGGDQPQHF,TGTGCCAGCAGCGTCCTAGGGGGCGATCAGCCCCAGCATTTT
-,-,TRBJ1-2,TRBV24-1,CATSDDKINYGYTF,TGTGCCACCAGTGATGACAAGATTAACTATGGCTACACCTTC
-,-,TRBJ1-2,TRBV6-5,CASSSITGTWGYTF,TGTGCCAGCAGTTCTATAACAGGGACGTGGGGCTACACCTTC
TRBD1,-,TRBJ1-2,TRBV7-9,CASGDRGKYGYTF,TGTGCCAGTGGGGACAGGGGGAAATATGGCTACACCTTC
-,-,TRBJ2-5,TRBV5-1,CASSLAEYRASETQYF,TGCGCCAGCAGCTTGGCGGAATACAGGGCTTCGGAGACCCAGTACTTC
TRBD1,-,TRBJ1-2,TRBV7-2,CASSLGLMTGGAYGYTF,TGTGCCAGCAGCTTAGGGTTGATGACAGGGGGGGCCTATGGCTACACCTTC
-,once,TRBJ2-4,TRBV7-9,CASSLDERAKNIQYF,TGTGCCAGCAGCTTGGACGAGAGAGCCAAAAACATTCAGTACTTC
TRBD1,-,TRBJ2-1,TRBV14,CASSQDWGQSNNEQFF,TGTGCCAGCAGCCAAGACTGGGGACAGTCCAACAATGAGCAGTTCTTC
TRBD1,-,TRBJ1-1,TRBV10-3,CAISESTGGAGTEAFF,TGTGCCATCAGTGAGTCGACAGGGGGCGCGGGAACTGAAGCTTTCTTT
-,-,TRBJ1-2,TRBV12-3/TRBV12-4,CASTANYGYTF,TGTGCCAGCACCGCCAACTATGGCTACACCTTC
-,-,TRBJ1-2,TRBV29-1,CSVEGPEWGAYTF,TGCAGCGTTGAAGGACCTGAGTGGGGGGCTTACACCTTC
-,-,TRBJ1-1,TRBV5-1,CASSLTNRVNTEAFF,TGCGCCAGCAGCTTGACAAACAGGGTAAACACTGAAGCTTTCTTT
TRBD1,few,TRBJ1-2,TRBV12-3/TRBV12-4,CASTDRGLYGYTF,TGTGCCAGCACCGACAGGGGGCTGTATGGCTACACCTTC
-,-,TRBJ1-1,TRBV7-9,CASSFLGRIGEAFF,TGTGCCAGCAGTTTTCTAGGGAGGATCGGTGAAGCTTTCTTT
TRBD1,-,TRBJ2-7,TRBV10-3,CAISGQDRGQDEQYF,TGTGCCATCAGTGGGCAGGACAGGGGGCAGGACGAGCAGTACTTC
TRBD1,-,TRBJ1-4,TRBV27,CASTPGGVNEKLFF,TGTGCCAGCACCCCAGGGGGCGTGAATGAAAAACTGTTTTTT
-,-,TRBJ1-4,TRBV5-4,CASSSAGVNEKLFF,TGTGCCAGCAGCTCCGCCGGGGTGAATGAAAAACTGTTTTTT
-,-,TRBJ1-5,TRBV7-8,CASSLVGRNQPQHF,TGTGCCAGCAGCTTAGTGGGACGCAATCAGCCCCAGCATTTT
-,few,TRBJ2-7,TRBV4-2,CASSLSLSRGYGLDEQYF,TGTGCCAGCAGCCTCTCATTATCCCGGGGGTACGGTCTGGACGAGCAGTACTTC
-,-,TRBJ1-4,TRBV12-3/TRBV12-4,CASSFKGEKLFF,TGTGCCAGCAGTTTCAAGGGTGAAAAACTGTTTTTT
-,-,TRBJ2-7,TRBV16,CASSQSKQYEQYF,TGTGCCAGCAGCCAATCGAAACAGTACGAGCAGTACTTC
TRBD1,-,TRBJ1-2,TRBV7-8,CASSLPDRAYGYTF,TGTGCCAGCAGCCTCCCGGACAGGGCCTATGGCTACACCTTC
-,-,TRBJ1-4,TRBV5-6,CASSFGQGNEKLFF,TGTGCCAGCAGCTTCGGTCAGGGGAATGAAAAACTGTTTTTT
-,-,TRBJ2-1,TRBV27,CASSSHLQGYNEQFF,TGTGCCAGCAGTTCCCACCTCCAAGGGTACAATGAGCAGTTCTTC
TRBD1,-,TRBJ1-3,TRBV18,CASSPNQGASGNTIYF,TGTGCCAGCTCACCGAACCAGGGGGCATCTGGAAACACCATATATTTT
-,-,TRBJ2-6,TRBV4-2,CASRRQASFSGANVLTF,TGTGCCAGCAGGCGACAGGCGAGTTTCTCTGGGGCCAACGTCCTGACTTTC
-,-,TRBJ1-1,TRBV5-1,CASSRQGSMNTEAFF,TGCGCCAGCAGTCGACAAGGATCGATGAACACTGAAGCTTTCTTT
-,-,TRBJ2-7,TRBV5-4,CASSQKYPADYEQYF,TGTGCCAGCAGCCAAAAGTACCCCGCCGACTACGAGCAGTACTTC
TRBD1,-,TRBJ1-6,TRBV2,CASSEVGQSSSSYNSPLHF,TGTGCCAGCAGTGAGGTGGGACAGTCTAGTAGCTCCTATAATTCACCCCTCCACTTT
-,-,TRBJ1-2,TRBV5-5,CASSSRAGGYGYTF,TGTGCCAGCAGCTCGCGGGCAGGAGGCTATGGCTACACCTTC
-,-,TRBJ2-7,TRBV27,CASSLQTSYEQYF,TGTGCCAGCAGTTTGCAGACCTCCTACGAGCAGTACTTC
TRBD1,few,TRBJ1-5,TRBV27,CASSPGTGKRADGQPQHF,TGTGCCAGCAGCCCAGGGACAGGGAAGAGGGCGGACGGACAGCCCCAGCATTTT
-,-,TRBJ2-5,TRBV6-5,CAIRGDTPETQYF,TGTGCCATAAGAGGGGACACGCCTGAGACCCAGTACTTC
-,-,TRBJ1-1,TRBV6-2/TRBV6-3,CASSYSLGLGTEAFF,TGTGCCAGCAGTTACTCTTTGGGGCTGGGCACTGAAGCTTTCTTT
TRBD2,-,TRBJ2-7,TRBV11-2,CASSFVLAGRDEQYF,TGTGCCAGCAGCTTCGTCCTAGCGGGCCGAGACGAGCAGTACTTC
-,-,TRBJ2-1,TRBV5-1,CASSLGQSRGDEQFF,TGCGCCAGCAGCTTGGGACAGTCCCGGGGCGATGAGCAGTTCTTC
TRBD1,-,TRBJ1-2,TRBV10-3,CAAVGTPSPGTGMYGYTF,TGTGCCGCTGTGGGGACCCCTTCCCCCGGGACAGGGATGTATGGCTACACCTTC
TRBD2,-,TRBJ2-7,TRBV13,CASSPPSGRSYEQYF,TGTGCCAGCAGCCCTCCTAGCGGGCGTTCCTACGAGCAGTACTTC
TRBD1,-,TRBJ2-5,TRBV6-5,CASGTGVLETQYF,TGTGCCAGCGGGACAGGTGTTCTCGAGACCCAGTACTTC
-,-,TRBJ1-1,TRBV29-1,CSVEGGQGIEAFF,TGCAGCGTTGAAGGCGGGCAGGGGATTGAAGCTTTCTTT
-,few,TRBJ1-3,TRBV15,CATSRDTADGNTIYF,TGTGCCACCAGCAGAGATACGGCGGATGGAAACACCATATATTTT
-,-,TRBJ2-5,TRBV20-1,CSAKLSETQYF,TGCAGTGCTAAACTTTCCGAGACCCAGTACTTC
-,-,TRBJ2-3,TRBV6-6,CASSYVVASLSDTQYF,TGTGCCAGCAGTTACGTGGTAGCATCCTTATCAGATACGCAGTATTTT
-,-,TRBJ2-1,TRBV7-9,CASSSGRRYEQFF,TGTGCCAGCAGCTCGGGACGACGTTATGAGCAGTTCTTC
TRBD1,once,TRBJ1-1,TRBV9,CASSALGQGNTEAFF,TGTGCCAGCAGCGCCCTCGGACAGGGGAACACTGAAGCTTTCTTT
-,-,TRBJ1-3,TRBV3-1/TRBV3-2,CASSLSSGNTIYF,TGTGCCAGCAGCCTTAGCTCTGGAAACACCATATATTTT
-,-,TRBJ1-1,TRBV2,CASTSVGGTEAFF,TGTGCCAGCACCTCAGTGGGAGGCACTGAAGCTTTCTTT
TRBD1,-,TRBJ1-2,TRBV5-1,CASSRMTGDYGYTF,TGCGCCAGCAGCCGAATGACAGGGGACTATGGCTACACCTTC
-,-,TRBJ2-5,TRBV7-9,CASSLYRETQYF,TGTGCCAGCAGCTTATATCGAGAGACCCAGTACTTC
-,-,TRBJ1-1,TRBV7-2,CASSLDSGTEAFF,TGTGCCAGCAGCTTGGACTCCGGCACTGAAGCTTTCTTT